A selection of T cell receptor beta chains follows, all from one sample in a study of T cell repertoires in cytomegalovirus infection. TCRdb re-analysed the reads in MiXCR, keeping a single row per CDR3 protein. The data contain more than 400,000 distinct CDR3 sequences, about 30% of them singletons. Sequencing input: PBMCs. The receptors were gathered from a human donor in good health (CMV status not recorded). Some clones in this sample may be carry-over from other donors' samples. CDR3s include the opening cysteine and the closing phenylalanine or tryptophan. Each record gives: V gene, J gene, clone size, D gene, CDR3 DNA, CDR3 protein. A D gene is named only where the DNA matches it firmly. Part of the rows lack a size; the others show once, few, many or a class for expanded clones.

TRBV5-6	TRBJ2-1	few	.	TGTGCCAGCAGCTGGGCAACAGGGATCGGGACCTACAATGAGCAGTTCTTC	CASSWATGIGTYNEQFF
TRBV7-9	TRBJ2-5	many	TRBD1	TGTGCCAGCAGCTCCCCCGACAGGGATGGTAGGACCCAGTACTTC	CASSSPDRDGRTQYF
TRBV28	TRBJ1-1	.	.	TGTGCCAGCAGTTTGAACGCACTTGAAGCTTTCTTT	CASSLNALEAFF
TRBV5-6	TRBJ2-7	.	TRBD1	TGTGCCAGCAGCTTTGCTGGGACAGCTTCCTACGAGCAGTACTTC	CASSFAGTASYEQYF
TRBV20-1	TRBJ2-5	.	TRBD2	TGCAGTGCCGACCCCGTGGGGGGGCAAGAGACCCAGTACTTC	CSADPVGGQETQYF
TRBV28	TRBJ2-1	.	.	TGTGCCAGCGGGCTCCGGGGCAGGCCTCGCTCCTACAATGAGCAGTTCTTC	CASGLRGRPRSYNEQFF
TRBV7-9	TRBJ2-2	.	.	TGTGCCAGCATGGAGACAGTCCTCACCGGGGAGCTGTTTTTT	CASMETVLTGELFF
TRBV15	TRBJ2-1	few	TRBD2	TGTGCCACCAGTCCACTAGCGGGAGTCTACAATGAGCAGTTCTTC	CATSPLAGVYNEQFF
TRBV20-1	TRBJ2-7	few	.	TGCAGTGCTAATAGCGCTAGCTCCTACGAGCAGTACTTC	CSANSASSYEQYF
TRBV11-3	TRBJ2-1	.	TRBD2	TGTGCCAGCAGCTTAGATGGGGTAGCGGGAGAATCCTACAATGAGCAGTTCTTC	CASSLDGVAGESYNEQFF
TRBV28	TRBJ2-7	few	TRBD1	TGTGCCAGCAAAGGGTCCATGGGACAGCTTGGCGAGCAGTACTTC	CASKGSMGQLGEQYF
TRBV7-2	TRBJ1-1	many	TRBD1	TGTGCCAGCAGCTTAGGGACAGGGGGGGTCACTGAAGCTTTCTTT	CASSLGTGGVTEAFF
TRBV29-1	TRBJ2-7	.	.	TGCAGCGTTGAAGGACGGGCGGGAACCTACGAGCAGTACTTC	CSVEGRAGTYEQYF
TRBV5-6	TRBJ2-7	.	TRBD2	TGTGCCAGCAGCCGACAGGGACTAGCTCAGAACTTC	CASSRQGLAQNF
TRBV14	TRBJ1-4	.	.	TGTGCCAGCAGCCAAGATTTAGCGGGGACAAGCGGAAAACTGTTTTTT	CASSQDLAGTSGKLFF
TRBV10-3	TRBJ2-7	few	TRBD2	TGTGCCAACCAGCGGGACTTGTCCTACGAGCAGTACTTC	CANQRDLSYEQYF
TRBV7-9	TRBJ1-2	.	.	TGTGCCAGCAGCTTCCCAGGGGAGGTCGGCTACACCTTC	CASSFPGEVGYTF
TRBV7-9	TRBJ1-4	few	.	TGTGCCAGCAGCCCGGCCCCGCGGGAAAAACTGTTTTTT	CASSPAPREKLFF
TRBV27	TRBJ2-7	.	TRBD2	TGTGCCAGCAGACGGACTAGCGGTCTCTACGAGCAGTACTTC	CASRRTSGLYEQYF
TRBV11-1	TRBJ2-3	many	.	TGTGCCAGCAGCTTAGCAGTGGCAGAAACAGATACGCAGTATTTT	CASSLAVAETDTQYF
TRBV25-1	TRBJ2-3	.	.	TGTGCCAGCAGTCCCCGGACGGGGGCGGTTATGGATACGCAGTATTTT	CASSPRTGAVMDTQYF
TRBV6-5	TRBJ2-1	.	.	TGTGCCAGCAGACCCCCCGGCGGGATATCCTACAATGAGCAGTTCTTC	CASRPPGGISYNEQFF
TRBV7-9	TRBJ1-1	few	.	TGTGCCAGCAGCGGATACGAGAACACTGAAGCTTTCTTT	CASSGYENTEAFF
TRBV7-2	TRBJ1-1	many	.	TGTGCCAGCAGCCCCGCCCCCGGGAACACTGAAGCTTTCTTT	CASSPAPGNTEAFF
TRBV12-3/TRBV12-4	TRBJ2-1	many	TRBD2	TGTGCCAGCCGGGAGGACACAAGGTCCCACAATGAGCAGTTCTTC	CASREDTRSHNEQFF
TRBV6-6	TRBJ2-2	.	TRBD2	TGTGCCAGCAGTTTTAGCGGGAGCGTCACCGGGGAGCTGTTTTTT	CASSFSGSVTGELFF
TRBV4-3	TRBJ2-5	few	.	TGCGCCAGCAGCCAAGATAGTGGTGGGGGCGGGACCCAGTACTTC	CASSQDSGGGGTQYF
TRBV28	TRBJ1-5	few	.	TGTGCCAGCAGTCAATATCAGCCCCAGCATTTT	CASSQYQPQHF
TRBV5-4	TRBJ2-1	.	TRBD2	TGTGCCAGCAGTCCTAGCGGGAGATGGAATGAGCAGTTCTTC	CASSPSGRWNEQFF
TRBV27	TRBJ1-2	.	TRBD1	TGTGCCAGCAGTCTGGTCAGGGGGCTAGGCTACACCTTC	CASSLVRGLGYTF
TRBV7-2	TRBJ1-1	many	TRBD1	TGTGCCAGCAGCTCACAGGGGGACACTGAAGCTTTCTTT	CASSSQGDTEAFF
TRBV4-2	TRBJ1-5	.	.	TGTGCCAGCAGCCAAAGGACATCTCCTAGCAATCAGCCCCAGCATTTT	CASSQRTSPSNQPQHF
TRBV6-2/TRBV6-3	TRBJ2-7	.	.	TGTGCCAGCAGTTACCCCAGGGCCGAGCAGTACTTC	CASSYPRAEQYF
TRBV7-9	TRBJ1-5	many	.	TGTGCCAGCAGCTTGAGGGACGATCAGCCCCAGCATTTT	CASSLRDDQPQHF
TRBV11-2	TRBJ2-5	few	.	TGTGCCAGCAGCCCGCAGGGGTTCGGTCAAGAGACCCAGTACTTC	CASSPQGFGQETQYF
TRBV7-9	TRBJ1-4	.	TRBD1	TGTGCCAGCAGCTCGGACAGGGGGGGTGAAAAACTGTTTTTT	CASSSDRGGEKLFF
TRBV2	TRBJ2-5	.	.	TGTGCCAGCAGTGAACTGGGCGGAGAGACCCAGTACTTC	CASSELGGETQYF
TRBV6-5	TRBJ1-4	.	.	TGTGCCAGCAGTGGAGTCAGGGGTGAAAAACTGTTTTTT	CASSGVRGEKLFF
TRBV12-3/TRBV12-4	TRBJ1-1	few	.	TGTGCCAGCAGAGTACAGGGCGTACCTTTCTTT	CASRVQGVPFF
TRBV28	TRBJ2-7	.	.	TGTGCCAGCAGCCCCGCCTGGGACTCACCCTCCTACGAGCAGTACTTC	CASSPAWDSPSYEQYF
TRBV6-2/TRBV6-3	TRBJ2-5	few	TRBD2	TGTGCCAGCAGTTACAACCGCCAGCGGGAGGGGAGAGAGACCCAGTACTTC	CASSYNRQREGRETQYF
TRBV7-9	TRBJ1-1	.	.	TGTGCCAGCAGCTTAAGAAAAATGAACACTGAAGCTTTCTTT	CASSLRKMNTEAFF
TRBV30	TRBJ1-1	.	.	TGTGCCTGGAGTGTACTAAGGGGTACTGAAGCTTTCTTT	CAWSVLRGTEAFF
TRBV14	TRBJ1-1	few	TRBD1	TGTGCCAGCAGCTCCCGGGACAGCCCTGAAGCTTTCTTT	CASSSRDSPEAFF
TRBV15	TRBJ2-2	.	.	TGTGCCACCAGCCCCTTTGGCGGGGAGCTGTTTTTT	CATSPFGGELFF
TRBV7-8	TRBJ2-3	many	TRBD2	TGTGCCAGCAGCTCTCGGACTAGCGGGAGGTACACAGATACGCAGTATTTT	CASSSRTSGRYTDTQYF
TRBV6-6	TRBJ1-5	once	.	TGTGCCAGCACCCCTCGGATCCAGCCCCAGCATTTT	CASTPRIQPQHF
TRBV7-2	TRBJ2-3	many	.	TGTGCCAGCAGCTTAGTTACTAGACCCACAGATACGCAGTATTTT	CASSLVTRPTDTQYF
TRBV7-9	TRBJ2-3	few	TRBD2	TGTGCCAGCAGCCCCCTTAGGTTGGCGGGAGGCTCTTCCACAGATACGCAGTATTTT	CASSPLRLAGGSSTDTQYF
TRBV2	TRBJ2-5	.	.	TGTGCCAGCAGTGAAGGGACAGTCCAAGAGACCCAGTACTTC	CASSEGTVQETQYF
TRBV12-3/TRBV12-4	TRBJ2-7	.	TRBD1	TGTGCCAGCACCCTGACAGGGGTCAACGAGCAGTACTTC	CASTLTGVNEQYF
TRBV5-4	TRBJ1-6	.	.	TGTGCCAGCAGCTTGGATCGGGGGATCTCTTCACCCCTCCACTTT	CASSLDRGISSPLHF
TRBV28	TRBJ2-7	.	.	TGTGCCAGCAGTTTATCAGGACTACCCTACGAGCAGTACTTC	CASSLSGLPYEQYF